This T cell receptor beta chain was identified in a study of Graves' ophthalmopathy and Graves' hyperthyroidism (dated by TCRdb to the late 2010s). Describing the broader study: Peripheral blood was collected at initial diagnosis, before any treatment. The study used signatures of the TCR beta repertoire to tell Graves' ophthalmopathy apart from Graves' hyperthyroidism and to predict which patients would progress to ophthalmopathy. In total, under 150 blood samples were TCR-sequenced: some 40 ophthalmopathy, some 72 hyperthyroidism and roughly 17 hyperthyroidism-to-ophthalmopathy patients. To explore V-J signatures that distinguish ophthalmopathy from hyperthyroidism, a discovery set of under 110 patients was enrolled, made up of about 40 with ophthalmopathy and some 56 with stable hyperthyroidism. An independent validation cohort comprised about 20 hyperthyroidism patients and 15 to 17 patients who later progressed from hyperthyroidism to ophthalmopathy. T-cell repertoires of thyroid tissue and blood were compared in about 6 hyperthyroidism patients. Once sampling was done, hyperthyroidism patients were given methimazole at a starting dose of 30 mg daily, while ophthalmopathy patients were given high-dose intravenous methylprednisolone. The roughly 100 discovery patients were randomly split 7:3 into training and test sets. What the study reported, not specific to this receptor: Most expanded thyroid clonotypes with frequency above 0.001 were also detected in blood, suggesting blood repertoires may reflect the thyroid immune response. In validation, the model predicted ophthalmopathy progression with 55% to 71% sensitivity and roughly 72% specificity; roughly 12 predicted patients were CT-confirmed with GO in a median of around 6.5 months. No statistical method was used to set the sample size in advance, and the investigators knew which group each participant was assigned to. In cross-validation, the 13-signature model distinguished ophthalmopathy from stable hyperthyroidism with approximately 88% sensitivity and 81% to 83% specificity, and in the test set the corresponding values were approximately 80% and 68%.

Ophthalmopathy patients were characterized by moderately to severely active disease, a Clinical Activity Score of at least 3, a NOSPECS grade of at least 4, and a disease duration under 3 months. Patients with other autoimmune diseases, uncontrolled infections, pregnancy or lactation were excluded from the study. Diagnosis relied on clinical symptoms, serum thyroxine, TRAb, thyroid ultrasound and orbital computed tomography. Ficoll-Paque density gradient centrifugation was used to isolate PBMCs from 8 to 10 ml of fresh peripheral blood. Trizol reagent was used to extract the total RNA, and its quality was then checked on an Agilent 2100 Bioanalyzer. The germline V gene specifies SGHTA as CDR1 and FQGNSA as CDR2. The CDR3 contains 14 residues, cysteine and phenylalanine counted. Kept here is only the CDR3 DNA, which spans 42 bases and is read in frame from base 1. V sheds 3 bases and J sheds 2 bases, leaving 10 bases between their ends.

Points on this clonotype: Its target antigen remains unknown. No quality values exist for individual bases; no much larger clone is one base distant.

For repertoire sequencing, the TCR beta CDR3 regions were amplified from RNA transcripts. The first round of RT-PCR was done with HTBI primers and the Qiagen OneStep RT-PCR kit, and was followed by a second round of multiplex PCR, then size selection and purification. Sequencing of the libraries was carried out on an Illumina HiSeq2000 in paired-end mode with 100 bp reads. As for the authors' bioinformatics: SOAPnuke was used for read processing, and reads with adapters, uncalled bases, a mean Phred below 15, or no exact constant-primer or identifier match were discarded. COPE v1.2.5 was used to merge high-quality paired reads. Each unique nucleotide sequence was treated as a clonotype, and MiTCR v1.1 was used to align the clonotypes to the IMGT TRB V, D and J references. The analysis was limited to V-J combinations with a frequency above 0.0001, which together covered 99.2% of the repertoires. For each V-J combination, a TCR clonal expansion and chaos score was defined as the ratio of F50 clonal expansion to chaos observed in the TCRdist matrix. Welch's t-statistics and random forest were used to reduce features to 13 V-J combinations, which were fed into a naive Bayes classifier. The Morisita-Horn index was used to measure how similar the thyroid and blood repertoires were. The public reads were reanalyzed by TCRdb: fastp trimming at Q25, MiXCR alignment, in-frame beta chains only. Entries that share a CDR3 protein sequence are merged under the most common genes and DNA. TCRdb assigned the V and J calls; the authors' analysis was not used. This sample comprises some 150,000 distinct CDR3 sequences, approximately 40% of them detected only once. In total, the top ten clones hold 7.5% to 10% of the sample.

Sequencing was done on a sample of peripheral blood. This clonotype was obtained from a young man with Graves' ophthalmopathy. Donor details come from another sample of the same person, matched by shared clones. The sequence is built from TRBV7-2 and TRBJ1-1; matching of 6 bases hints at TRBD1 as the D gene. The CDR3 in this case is CASSFGQQNTEAFF. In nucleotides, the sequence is TGTGCCAGCAGCTTTGGACAGCAAAACACTGAAGCTTTCTTT. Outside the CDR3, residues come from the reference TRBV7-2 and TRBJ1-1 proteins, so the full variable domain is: GAGVSQSPSNKVTEKGKDVELRCDPISGHTALYWYRQSLGQGLEFLIYFQGNSAPDKSGLPSDRFSAERTGGSVSTLTIQRTQQEDSAVYLCASSFGQQNTEAFFGQGTRLTVV.